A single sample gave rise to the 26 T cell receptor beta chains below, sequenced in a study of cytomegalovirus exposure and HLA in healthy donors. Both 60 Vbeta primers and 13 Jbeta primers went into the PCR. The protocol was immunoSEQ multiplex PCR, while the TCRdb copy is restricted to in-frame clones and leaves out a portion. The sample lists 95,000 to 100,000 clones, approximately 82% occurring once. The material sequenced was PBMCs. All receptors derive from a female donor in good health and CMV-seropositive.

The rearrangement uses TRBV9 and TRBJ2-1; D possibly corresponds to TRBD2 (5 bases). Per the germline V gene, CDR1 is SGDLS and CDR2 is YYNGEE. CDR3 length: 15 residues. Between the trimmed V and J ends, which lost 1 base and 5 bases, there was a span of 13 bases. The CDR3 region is CASSVSSGLHNEQFF. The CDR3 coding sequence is TGTGCCAGCAGCGTATCCAGCGGTCTACACAATGAGCAGTTCTTC.

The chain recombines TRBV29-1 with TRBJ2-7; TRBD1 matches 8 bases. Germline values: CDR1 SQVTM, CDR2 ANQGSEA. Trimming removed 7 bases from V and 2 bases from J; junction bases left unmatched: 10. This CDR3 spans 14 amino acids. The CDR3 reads CSGGQGGGAYEQYF. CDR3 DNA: TGCAGCGGAGGACAGGGTGGGGGAGCCTACGAGCAGTACTTC.

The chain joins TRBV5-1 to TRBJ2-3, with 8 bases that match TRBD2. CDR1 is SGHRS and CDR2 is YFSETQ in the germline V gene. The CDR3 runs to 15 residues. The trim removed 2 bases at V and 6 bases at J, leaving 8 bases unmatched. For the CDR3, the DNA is TGCGCCAGCAGCTTTTCAGCGGGAGTCGCGGATACGCAGTATTTT. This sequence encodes CASSFSAGVADTQYF.

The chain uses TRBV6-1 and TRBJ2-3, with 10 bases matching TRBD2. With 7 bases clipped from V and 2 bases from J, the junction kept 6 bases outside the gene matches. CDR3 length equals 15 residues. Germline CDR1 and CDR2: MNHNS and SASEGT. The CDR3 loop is CASIRLAGDTDTQYF. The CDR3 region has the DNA TGTGCCAGCATTCGTCTAGCGGGGGACACAGATACGCAGTATTTT.

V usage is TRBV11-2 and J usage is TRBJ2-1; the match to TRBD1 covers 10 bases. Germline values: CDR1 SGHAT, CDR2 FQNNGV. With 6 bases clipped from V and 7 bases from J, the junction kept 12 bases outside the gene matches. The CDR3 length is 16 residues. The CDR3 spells CASRPAFRDRGNEQFF. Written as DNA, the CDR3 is TGTGCCAGCAGGCCAGCCTTTCGGGACAGGGGAAATGAGCAGTTCTTC.

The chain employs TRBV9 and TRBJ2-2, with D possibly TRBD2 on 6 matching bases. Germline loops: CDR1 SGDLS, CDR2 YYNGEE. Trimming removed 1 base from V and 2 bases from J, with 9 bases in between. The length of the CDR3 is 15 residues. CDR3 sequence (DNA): TGTGCCAGCAGCGTAAACGGGGGTAACACCGGGGAGCTGTTTTTT. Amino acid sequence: CASSVNGGNTGELFF.

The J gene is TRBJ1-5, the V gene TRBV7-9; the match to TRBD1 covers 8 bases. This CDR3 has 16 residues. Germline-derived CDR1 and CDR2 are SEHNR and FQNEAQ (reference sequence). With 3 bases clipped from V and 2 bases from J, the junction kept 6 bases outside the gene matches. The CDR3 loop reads CASSFAGQGGNQPQHF. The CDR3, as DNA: TGTGCCAGCAGCTTTGCCGGACAGGGAGGCAATCAGCCCCAGCATTTT.

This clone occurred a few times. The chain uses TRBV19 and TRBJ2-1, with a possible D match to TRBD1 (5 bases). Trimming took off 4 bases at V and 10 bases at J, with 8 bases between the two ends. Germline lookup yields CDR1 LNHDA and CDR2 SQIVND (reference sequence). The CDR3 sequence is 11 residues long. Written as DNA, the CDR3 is TGTGCCAGTAGTAGGGGCGGCGAGCAGTTCTTC. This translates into CASSRGGEQFF.

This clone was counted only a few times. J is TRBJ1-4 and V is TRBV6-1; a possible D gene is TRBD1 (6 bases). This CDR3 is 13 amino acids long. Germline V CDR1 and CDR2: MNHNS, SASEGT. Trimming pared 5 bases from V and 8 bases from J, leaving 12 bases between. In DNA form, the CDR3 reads TGTGCCAGCAGTTTACAGGACAGCGAAAAACTGTTTTTT. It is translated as CASSLQDSEKLFF.

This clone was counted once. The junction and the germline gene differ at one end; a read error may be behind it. The CDR3 reads CASSLALDTVQETQYF. The CDR3 DNA is TGTGCTAGCAGCTTAGCCTTAGACACGGTACAAGAGACCCAGTACTTC. The gene calls are TRBV7-7 and TRBJ2-5; D ambiguous. Germline V CDR1 and CDR2: SSHAT, FNYEAQ (reference sequence). The CDR3 length is 16 residues.

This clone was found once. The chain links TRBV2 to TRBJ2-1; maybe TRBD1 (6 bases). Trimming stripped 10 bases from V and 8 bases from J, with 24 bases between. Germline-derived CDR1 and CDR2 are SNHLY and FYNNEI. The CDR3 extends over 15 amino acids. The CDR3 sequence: CANRIGGAFFDEQFF. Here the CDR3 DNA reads TGTGCCAACCGAATAGGGGGAGCCTTTTTTGATGAGCAGTTCTTC.

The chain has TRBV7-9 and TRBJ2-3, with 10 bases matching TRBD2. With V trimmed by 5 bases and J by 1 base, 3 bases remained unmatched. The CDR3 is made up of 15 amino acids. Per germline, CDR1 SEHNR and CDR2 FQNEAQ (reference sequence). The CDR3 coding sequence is TGTGCCAGCAGCCCCGGGACTAGCGGCACAGATACGCAGTATTTT. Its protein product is CASSPGTSGTDTQYF.

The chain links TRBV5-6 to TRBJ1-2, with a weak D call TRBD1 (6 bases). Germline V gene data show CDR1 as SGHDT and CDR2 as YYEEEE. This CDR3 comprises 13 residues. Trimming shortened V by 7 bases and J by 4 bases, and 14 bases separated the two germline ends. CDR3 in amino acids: CASLRGGRYGYTF. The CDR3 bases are TGTGCCAGCCTCCGGGGGGGCCGCTATGGCTACACCTTC.

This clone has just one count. The CDR3 bases are TGTGCCAGCAGCGTTGGAGCGGTTAGCTCCTACGAGCAGTACTTC. Amino acids: CASSVGAVSSYEQYF. V is TRBV9 and J is TRBJ2-7; D is perhaps TRBD2 (5 bases). Between the trimmed V and J ends, which lost 2 bases and 0 bases, there was a span of 12 bases. Germline CDR1 and CDR2: SGDLS and YYNGEE. The CDR3 covers 15 residues. Based on the CDR3 plus reference TRBV9 and TRBJ2-7, the full variable domain is DSGVTQTPKHLITATGQRVTLRCSPRSGDLSVYWYQQSLDQGLQFLIQYYNGEERAKGNILERFSAQQFPDLHSELNLSSLELGDSALYFCASSVGAVSSYEQYFGPGTRLTVT.

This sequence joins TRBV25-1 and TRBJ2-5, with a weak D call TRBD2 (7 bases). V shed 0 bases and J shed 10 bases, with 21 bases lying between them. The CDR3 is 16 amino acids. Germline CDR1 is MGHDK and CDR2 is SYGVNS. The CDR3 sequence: CASSEYPARGGMGQYF. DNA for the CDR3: TGTGCCAGCAGTGAATACCCAGCGAGGGGGGGTATGGGCCAGTACTTC.

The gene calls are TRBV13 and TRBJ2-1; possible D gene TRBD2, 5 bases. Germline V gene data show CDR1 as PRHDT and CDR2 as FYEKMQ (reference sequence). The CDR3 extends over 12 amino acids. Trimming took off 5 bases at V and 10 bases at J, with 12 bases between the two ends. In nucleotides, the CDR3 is TGTGCCAGCAGCACCGCCCCGGGGGAGCAGTTCTTC. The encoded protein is CASSTAPGEQFF.

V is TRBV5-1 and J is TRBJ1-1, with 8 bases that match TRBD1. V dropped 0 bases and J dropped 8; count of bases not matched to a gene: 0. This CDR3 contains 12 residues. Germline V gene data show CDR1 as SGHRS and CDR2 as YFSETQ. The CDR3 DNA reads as TGCGCCAGCAGCTTGGGGGACAGGGAAGCTTTCTTT. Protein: CASSLGDREAFF. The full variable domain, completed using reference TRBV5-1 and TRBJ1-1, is KAGVTQTPRYLIKTRGQQVTLSCSPISGHRSVSWYQQTPGQGLQFLFEYFSETQRNKGNFPGRFSGRQFSNSRSEMNVSTLELGDSALYLCASSLGDREAFFGQGTRLTVV.

The CDR3 is CAWSVREDTQYF. For the CDR3, the DNA is TGTGCCTGGAGTGTACGGGAAGATACGCAGTATTTT. The chain carries TRBV30 and TRBJ2-3; a possible D gene is TRBD2 (5 bases). The CDR3 is 12 amino acids. Trimming shortened V by 0 bases and J by 5 bases, and 6 bases separated the two germline ends. Germline V gene sequence: CDR1 GTSNPN, CDR2 SVGIG (reference sequence). Looking up the rest from reference TRBV30 and TRBJ2-3 gives the full variable domain: SQTIHQWPATLVQPVGSPLSLECTVEGTSNPNLYWYRQAAGRGLQLLFYSVGIGQISSEVPQNLSASRPQDRQFILSSKKLLLSDSGFYLCAWSVREDTQYFGPGTRLTVL.

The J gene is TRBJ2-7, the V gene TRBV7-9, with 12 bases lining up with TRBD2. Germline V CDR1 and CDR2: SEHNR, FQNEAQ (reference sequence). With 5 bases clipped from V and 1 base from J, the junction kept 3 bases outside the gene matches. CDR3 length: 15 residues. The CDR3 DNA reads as TGTGCCAGCAGCCCCGGGACTAGCGGGTCCTACGAGCAGTACTTC. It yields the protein CASSPGTSGSYEQYF. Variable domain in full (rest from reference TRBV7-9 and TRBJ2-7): DTGVSQNPRHKITKRGQNVTFRCDPISEHNRLYWYRQTLGQGPEFLTYFQNEAQLEKSRLLSDRFSAERPKGSFSTLEIQRTEQGDSAMYLCASSPGTSGSYEQYFGPGTRLTVT.

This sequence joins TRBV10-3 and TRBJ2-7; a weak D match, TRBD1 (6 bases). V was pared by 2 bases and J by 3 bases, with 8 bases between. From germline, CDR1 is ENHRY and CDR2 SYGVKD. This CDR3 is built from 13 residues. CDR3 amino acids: CAISETGSYEQYF. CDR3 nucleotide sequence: TGTGCCATCAGTGAGACAGGGAGCTACGAGCAGTACTTC.

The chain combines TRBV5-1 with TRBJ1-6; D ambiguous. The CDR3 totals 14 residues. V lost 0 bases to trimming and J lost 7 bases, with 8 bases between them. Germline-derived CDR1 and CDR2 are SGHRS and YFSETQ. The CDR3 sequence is CASSLGVPNSPLHF. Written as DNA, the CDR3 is TGCGCCAGCAGCTTGGGAGTCCCCAATTCACCCCTCCACTTT.

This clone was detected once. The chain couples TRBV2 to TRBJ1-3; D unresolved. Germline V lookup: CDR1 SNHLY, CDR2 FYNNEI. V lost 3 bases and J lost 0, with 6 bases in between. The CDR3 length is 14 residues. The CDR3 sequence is CASSELYSGNTIYF. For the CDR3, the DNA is TGTGCCAGCAGTGAGTTGTACTCTGGAAACACCATATATTTT.

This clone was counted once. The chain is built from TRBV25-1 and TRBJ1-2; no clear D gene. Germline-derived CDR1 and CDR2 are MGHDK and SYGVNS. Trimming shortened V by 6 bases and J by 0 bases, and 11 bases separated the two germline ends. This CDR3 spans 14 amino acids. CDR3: CASSGSRANYGYTF. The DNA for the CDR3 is TGTGCCAGCAGCGGCTCGAGGGCTAACTATGGCTACACCTTC.

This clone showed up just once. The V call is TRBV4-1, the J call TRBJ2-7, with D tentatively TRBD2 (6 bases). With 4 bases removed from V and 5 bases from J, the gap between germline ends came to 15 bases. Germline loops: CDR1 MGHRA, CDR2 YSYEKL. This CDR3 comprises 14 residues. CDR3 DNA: TGCGCCAGCAGCCCGGGGGACGGTCCACACGAGCAGTACTTC. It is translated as CASSPGDGPHEQYF.

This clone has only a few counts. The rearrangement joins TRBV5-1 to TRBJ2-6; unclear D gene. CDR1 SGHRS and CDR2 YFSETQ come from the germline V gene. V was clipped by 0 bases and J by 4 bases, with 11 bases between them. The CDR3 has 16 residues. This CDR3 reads CASSLDTGTGANVLTF. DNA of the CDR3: TGCGCCAGCAGCTTGGATACGGGTACCGGGGCCAACGTCCTGACTTTC. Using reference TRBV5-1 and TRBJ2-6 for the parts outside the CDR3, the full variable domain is KAGVTQTPRYLIKTRGQQVTLSCSPISGHRSVSWYQQTPGQGLQFLFEYFSETQRNKGNFPGRFSGRQFSNSRSEMNVSTLELGDSALYLCASSLDTGTGANVLTFGAGSRLTVL.

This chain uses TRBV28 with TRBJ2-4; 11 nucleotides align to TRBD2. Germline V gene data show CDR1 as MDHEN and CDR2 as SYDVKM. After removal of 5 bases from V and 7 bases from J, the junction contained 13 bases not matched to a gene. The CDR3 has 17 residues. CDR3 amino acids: CASSLKYELAGVNIQYF. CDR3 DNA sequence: TGTGCCAGCAGTCTCAAGTACGAACTAGCGGGAGTCAACATTCAGTACTTC.